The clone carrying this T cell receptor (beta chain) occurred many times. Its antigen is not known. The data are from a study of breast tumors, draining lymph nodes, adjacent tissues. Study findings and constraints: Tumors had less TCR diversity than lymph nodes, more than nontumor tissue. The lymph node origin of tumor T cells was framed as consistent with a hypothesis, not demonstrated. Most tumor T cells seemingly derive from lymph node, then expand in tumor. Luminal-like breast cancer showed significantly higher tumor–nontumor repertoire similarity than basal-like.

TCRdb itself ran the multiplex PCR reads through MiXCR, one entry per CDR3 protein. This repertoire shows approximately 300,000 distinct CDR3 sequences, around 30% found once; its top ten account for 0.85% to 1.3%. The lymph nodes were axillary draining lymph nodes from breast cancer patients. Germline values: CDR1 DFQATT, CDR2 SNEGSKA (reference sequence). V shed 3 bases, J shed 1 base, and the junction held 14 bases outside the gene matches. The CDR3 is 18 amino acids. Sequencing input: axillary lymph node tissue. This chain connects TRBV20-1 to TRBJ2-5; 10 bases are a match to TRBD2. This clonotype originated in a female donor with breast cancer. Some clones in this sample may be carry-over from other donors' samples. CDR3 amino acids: CSASRPRLGLAVQETQYF. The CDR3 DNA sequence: TGCAGTGCTAGTAGACCGCGGCTAGGACTAGCGGTCCAAGAGACCCAGTACTTC.